The present TCR beta chain was sequenced within a study of shared clonotypes between healthy human individuals. Findings and caveats of the study: The study found lower generation probabilities in non-shared clonotypes than in those shared by all four donors. It was observed that approximately 5% of naive CD4 clonotypes were shared across a few donors. Estimated clonotype richness was generally higher in naive than memory subsets.

The method was immunoSEQ multiplex PCR; TCRdb's version includes in-frame clones alone and lacks a portion of them. The table records approximately 1,000,000 clones, 70% to 80% of them present only once. On this clone itself: The target antigen is unknown.

CDR1 is SGDLS, CDR2 YYNGEE, per germline. The CDR3 totals 16 residues. Trimming cost V 2 bases and J 0 bases; bases outside gene matches: 5. Donors comprised only Caucasian adults living in Nashville, Tennessee. Material for sequencing was memory CD4+ T cells from PBMCs. The subset denotes: CD45RA-negative fraction. The rearrangement joins TRBV9 to TRBJ2-4; 7 nucleotides line up with TRBD1. The source of this sequence is a man in his late teens or twenties in good health. Some clones in this sample may be carry-over from other donors' samples. The CDR3, as DNA: TGTGCCAGCAGCGTTGGGACAGACCTAGCCAAAAACATTCAGTACTTC. Its translation is CASSVGTDLAKNIQYF. Variable domain in full (rest from reference TRBV9 and TRBJ2-4): DSGVTQTPKHLITATGQRVTLRCSPRSGDLSVYWYQQSLDQGLQFLIQYYNGEERAKGNILERFSAQQFPDLHSELNLSSLELGDSALYFCASSVGTDLAKNIQYFGAGTRLSVL.